This T cell receptor (beta chain) was recovered during a study of cytomegalovirus exposure and HLA in healthy donors. Study-wide background: Genotyping showed roughly 81% of 300 to 450 donors falling in the Caucasian-associated ancestry cluster.

These donors counted as nominally healthy when sampled, but unrecorded immune exposures were likely. On this clone itself: What it binds is not known.

The germline CDR1 and CDR2 sequences are MNHEY and SVGAGI. The CDR3 covers 13 residues. V dropped 7 bases and J dropped 4 bases, with 13 bases sitting between them. PCR amplification relied on 60 Vbeta primers (plus 13 Jbeta primers). The table came from immunoSEQ multiplex PCR; TCRdb's copy has only in-frame clones and leaves some out. Found here are around 150,000 clones, around 80% of them singletons; the top ten hold just over 5%. Study-level points and caveats: For presence/absence analyses, sequencing depth was assumed to be roughly uniform across donors. V- and J-gene trimming in TCR beta was tied to a missense DCLRE1C variant by an analysis performed later.

The chain carries TRBV6-5 and TRBJ1-2; D gene unclear. Sequenced material: PBMCs. The TCR was taken from a male donor in good health and CMV-seronegative. The CDR3 DNA reads TGTGCCAGCAAGGCCCCTAGCTCCTATGGCTACACCTTC. Protein: CASKAPSSYGYTF.